This TCR beta chain comes out of a study of T-cell memory formation after mild COVID-19. Study-level results: Mainly in CM and EM were contracting CD4+ clones; CD8+ were in EMRA.

A remark on this clonotype: What it recognizes is unknown.

TCRdb reanalysed the 5' RACE reads using MiXCR and keeps one entry per CDR3 protein. The table has some 130,000 distinct CDR3 sequences, roughly 15% seen once. V was pared by 5 bases and J by 1 base, with 6 bases between. The CDR3 covers 11 residues. Germline assignment: CDR1 DFQATT and CDR2 SNEGSKA (reference sequence). The sample consisted of PBMCs or a T cell subset sorted from them (not recorded which). This clonotype was sampled from an adult woman who had mild COVID-19 (a few samples of this study predate the infection). Cell type and time point are not known. The chain recombines TRBV20-1 with TRBJ2-7; D is unresolved. The CDR3 spells CSAGLSYEQYF. The CDR3 DNA sequence: TGCAGTGCTGGGCTTTCCTACGAGCAGTACTTC.